This T cell receptor (beta chain) comes out of a study of T cells in Graves' hyperthyroidism and ophthalmopathy. Germline CDR1 reads SGHTA; CDR2 reads FQGTGA. The CDR3 runs to 16 residues. The V and J ends lost 2 bases and 2 bases, in that order; junction bases with no gene match: 4. Amplification of TCR beta CDR3 regions was performed using RNA transcripts as template. First-round RT-PCR targeting the TCR CDR3 was performed with the HTBI primer set. Via MiXCR, TCRdb re-called the multiplex PCR reads, giving one row per CDR3 protein. Here the sample spans roughly 170,000 distinct CDR3 sequences, 9.4% being singletons.

This chain joins TRBV7-3 and TRBJ2-1; 9 nucleotides line up with TRBD2. The sequenced material came from blood. This TCR came from a woman aged 18-35 years with Graves' hyperthyroidism that later progressed to Graves' ophthalmopathy. The CDR3 is CASSLQAGGPYNEQFF. Here the CDR3 DNA reads TGTGCCAGCAGCTTACAAGCGGGGGGACCCTACAATGAGCAGTTCTTC. Together with reference TRBV7-3 and TRBJ2-1, the CDR3 gives the full variable domain: GAGVSQTPSNKVTEKGKYVELRCDPISGHTALYWYRQSLGQGPEFLIYFQGTGAADDSGLPNDRFFAVRPEGSVSTLKIQRTERGDSAVYLCASSLQAGGPYNEQFFGPGTRLTVL.